The source of this TCR beta chain is a study of T cells after yellow fever vaccination. This clonotype was counted only a few times. CDR1 and CDR2 from the germline V gene are SGHVS and FNYEAQ. This CDR3 spans 15 amino acids. V lost 5 bases and J 3 bases, leaving 17 bases between the germline ends. A universal primer site and UMIs were added as TCR cDNA was made by 5'RACE template switching. TCRdb passed the 5' RACE reads through MiXCR, listing each CDR3 protein once. Of about 160,000 distinct CDR3 sequences in the sample, roughly a tenth are singletons; the top ten hold about 40%. The chain recombines TRBV7-6 with TRBJ2-7; a possible D gene is TRBD1 (6 bases). This TCR came from a young man who received the YFV17D yellow fever vaccine. Source: CD8+ T cells sorted from PBMCs, taken 45 days after the yellow fever booster vaccination. CDR3 in DNA: TGTGCCAGCAGCATCGACAGGCCCAACTACTACGAGCAGTACGTC. Its translation is CASSIDRPNYYEQYV.